Sequencing of this T cell receptor beta chain was carried out in a study of T cell responses to AZD1222 COVID-19 vaccine. In the case of this clone: What it binds is not known.

This CDR3 has 14 amino acids. Germline V CDR1 and CDR2: DFQATT, SNEGSKA (reference sequence). The ends were cut back, 3 bases at V and 4 bases at J, with 15 bases in the middle. Here immunoSEQ multiplex PCR was the method, and the copy in TCRdb shows in-frame clones only, minus some. The table lists under 110,000 clones, 75% to 90% of them singletons. The study's findings and limits: Clonal diversity was possibly underestimated, and the donors were mostly white British, with more females. Reports say nearly half of spike-specific TCRs go after unmutated variant regions. In all cases, repertoires were sampled only after the peak T cell response.

The sample in question was peripheral blood, obtained on day 0 of AZD1222 vaccination. This TCR derives from an adult in good health. This chain links TRBV20-1 with TRBJ1-2; D remains unclear. CDR3 sequence: CSASEQQIPYGYTF. For the CDR3, the DNA is TGCAGTGCTAGTGAACAGCAAATCCCCTATGGCTACACCTTC.